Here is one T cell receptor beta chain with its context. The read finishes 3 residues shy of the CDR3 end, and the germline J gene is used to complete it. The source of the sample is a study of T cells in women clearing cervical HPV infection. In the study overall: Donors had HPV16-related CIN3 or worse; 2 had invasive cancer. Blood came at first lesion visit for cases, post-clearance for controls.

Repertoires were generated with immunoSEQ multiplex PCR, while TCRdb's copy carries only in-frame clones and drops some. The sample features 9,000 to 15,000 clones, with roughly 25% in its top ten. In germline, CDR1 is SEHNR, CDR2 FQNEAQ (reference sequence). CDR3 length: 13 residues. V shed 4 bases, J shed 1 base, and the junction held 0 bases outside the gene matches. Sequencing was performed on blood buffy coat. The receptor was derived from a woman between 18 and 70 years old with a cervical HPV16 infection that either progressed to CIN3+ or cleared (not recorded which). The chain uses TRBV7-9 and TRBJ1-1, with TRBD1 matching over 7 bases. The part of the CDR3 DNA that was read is TGTGCCAGCAGCTACAGGGGGAACACTGAA. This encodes CASSYRGNTE. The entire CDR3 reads CASSYRGNTEAFF.